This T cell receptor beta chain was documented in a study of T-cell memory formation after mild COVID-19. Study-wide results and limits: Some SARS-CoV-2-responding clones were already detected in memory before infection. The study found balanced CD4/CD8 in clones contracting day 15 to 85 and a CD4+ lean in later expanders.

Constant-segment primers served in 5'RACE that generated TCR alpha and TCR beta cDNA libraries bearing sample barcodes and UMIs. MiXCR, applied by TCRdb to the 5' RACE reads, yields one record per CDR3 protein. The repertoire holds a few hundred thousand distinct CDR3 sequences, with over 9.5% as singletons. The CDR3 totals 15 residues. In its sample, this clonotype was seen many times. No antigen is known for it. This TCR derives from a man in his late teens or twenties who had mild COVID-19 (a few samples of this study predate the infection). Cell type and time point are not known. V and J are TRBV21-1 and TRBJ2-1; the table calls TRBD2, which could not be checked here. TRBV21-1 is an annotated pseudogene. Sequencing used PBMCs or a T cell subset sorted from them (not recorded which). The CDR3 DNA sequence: TGTGCCAGCAGCCCGGGTAGCGGGGGTTGGGGTGAGCAGTTCTTC. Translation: CASSPGSGGWGEQFF.